Shown below are 15 T cell receptor beta chains from a single sample sequenced in a study of blood T cell repertoires in COVID-19. TCRdb's copy holds only in-frame clones and misses some; the assay was immunoSEQ multiplex PCR. This table has roughly 250,000 clones, 65% to 90% appearing once. The sequenced sample consisted of peripheral blood. The receptors shown here come from a woman aged 55-69 years with active or convalescent COVID-19.

This clone was observed at least ten times. This chain uses TRBV19 with TRBJ2-7; 8 bases are shared with TRBD1. CDR1 and CDR2 (germline): LNHDA, SQIVND (reference sequence). The V and J ends lost 3 bases and 4 bases, in that order; junction bases with no gene match: 5. The CDR3 consists of 14 residues. The CDR3 nucleotides read TGTGCCAGTAGTATCAGCAGGGGGCCTTACGAGCAGTACTTC. It encodes CASSISRGPYEQYF. Full variable domain (rest looked up from reference TRBV19 and TRBJ2-7): DGGITQSPKYLFRKEGQNVTLSCEQNLNHDAMYWYRQDPGQGLRLIYYSQIVNDFQKGDIAEGYSVSREKKESFPLTVTSAQKNPTAFYLCASSISRGPYEQYFGPGTRLTVT.

V and J are TRBV9 and TRBJ1-1; a possible D gene is TRBD1 (6 bases). CDR3 length equals 16 residues. The ends were cut back, 3 bases at V and 4 bases at J, with 19 bases in the middle. Germline CDR1 SGDLS, CDR2 YYNGEE. The CDR3 is CASSASAGGGSTEAFF. CDR3 nucleotides: TGTGCCAGCAGCGCCTCAGCGGGGGGCGGGAGCACTGAAGCTTTCTTT.

This sequence joins TRBV7-2 and TRBJ2-1; D unresolved. The CDR3 consists of 13 residues. In germline, CDR1 is SGHTA, CDR2 FQGNSA. V lost 2 bases, J lost 6 bases, and 8 bases lay in between. CDR3 bases: TGTGCCAGCAGCTTAAACTGGAGCAATGAGCAGTTCTTC. Residues: CASSLNWSNEQFF.

The J gene is TRBJ2-2, the V gene TRBV11-2; 11 nucleotides line up with TRBD1. The CDR3 totals 15 residues. Germline V gene data show CDR1 as SGHAT and CDR2 as FQNNGV. V was clipped by 6 bases and J by 6 bases; unmatched bases: 6. CDR3 DNA: TGTGCCAGCAGAAACCCGGGACAGGGGGCCGGGGAGCTGTTTTTT. Its protein product is CASRNPGQGAGELFF.

The chain employs TRBV28 and TRBJ2-7; a possible D gene is TRBD2 (7 bases). Trimming removed 8 bases at V and 7 bases at J, with 12 bases between. The CDR3 contains 11 residues. Germline CDR1 reads MDHEN; CDR2 reads SYDVKM. CDR3 residues: CASGGAVEQYF. In nucleotides, the CDR3 is TGTGCCAGCGGGGGGGCGGTTGAGCAGTACTTC.

The CDR3 bases are TGTGCCAGCAGTTACTCGTTCACAGCAAATTCACCCCTCCACTTT. Translating gives CASSYSFTANSPLHF. The V gene is TRBV6-6, the J gene TRBJ1-6, with unresolved D. Germline V gene data show CDR1 as MNHNY and CDR2 as SVGAGI (reference sequence). V lost 0 bases and J 7 bases, leaving 10 bases between the germline ends. This CDR3 spans 15 amino acids.

This clone was counted once. The V call is TRBV5-4, the J call TRBJ2-7, with TRBD2 as a possible D gene (5 bases). Per germline, CDR1 SGHNT and CDR2 YYREEE (reference sequence). V dropped 3 bases and J dropped 0 bases, with 13 bases sitting between them. The CDR3 has 15 residues. CDR3 sequence: CASSSGGVGSYEQYF. Written as DNA, the CDR3 is TGTGCCAGCAGCTCCGGAGGAGTAGGCTCCTACGAGCAGTACTTC.

V is TRBV4-2 and J is TRBJ1-5; 7 nucleotides line up with TRBD1. In germline, CDR1 is LGHNA, CDR2 YNFKEQ. The CDR3 runs to 16 residues. V was pared by 0 bases and J by 6 bases, with 8 bases of the junction left unmatched. DNA for the CDR3: TGTGCCAGCAGCCAAGATACCAGGGGGAACGGTCAGCCCCAGCATTTT. Encoded protein: CASSQDTRGNGQPQHF.

The genes are TRBV25-1 and TRBJ1-1, with a tentative D call TRBD1 (5 bases). V was trimmed by 6 bases and J by 6 bases, leaving 17 bases between them. This CDR3 is built from 14 residues. Germline V CDR1 and CDR2: MGHDK, SYGVNS. In DNA form, the CDR3 reads TGTGCCAGCAGGGAGGAGGGGAAGCAGGCTGAAGCTTTCTTT. Residues: CASREEGKQAEAFF.

The V and J genes are TRBV7-8 and TRBJ2-5; 8 bases fit TRBD1. This CDR3 has 15 amino acids. V was clipped by 5 bases and J by 4 bases; unmatched bases: 9. CDR1 and CDR2 (germline): SGHVS, FQNEAQ. The CDR3 here is CASSPTTGGIETQYF. The CDR3 DNA reads TGTGCCAGCAGCCCTACTACAGGGGGAATAGAGACCCAGTACTTC.

V gene TRBV7-2 combines with J gene TRBJ2-3; 7 bases line up with TRBD2. Per the germline V gene, CDR1 is SGHTA and CDR2 is FQGNSA. The length of the CDR3 is 15 residues. J gave up 4 bases and V 4 bases, and 8 bases lay outside the gene matches. The CDR3 nucleotides read TGTGCCAGCAGCTCTACTAGCGTTGGCGCAGATACGCAGTATTTT. This encodes CASSSTSVGADTQYF.

The table lists this clone with a count of one. The chain carries TRBV6-5 and TRBJ1-1, with 8 bases aligning to TRBD1. The germline gives CDR1 MNHEY, CDR2 SVGAGI. CDR3 length equals 15 residues. The trim removed 1 base at V and 5 bases at J, leaving 6 bases unmatched. The DNA for the CDR3 is TGTGCCAGCAGTTACTTTGGGACAGGACGTACTGAAGCTTTCTTT. This encodes CASSYFGTGRTEAFF.

The chain carries TRBV2 and TRBJ1-6; 7 bases fit TRBD1. The CDR3 loop spans 13 amino acids. The trim removed 5 bases at V and 10 bases at J, leaving 5 bases unmatched. Germline V lookup: CDR1 SNHLY, CDR2 FYNNEI. CDR3 bases: TGTGCCAGCAGTTTTCAGGGGGTCTCACCCCTCCACTTT. It translates to CASSFQGVSPLHF.

CDR3 sequence reads: CASKIAGSTDTQYF. The CDR3 DNA follows: TGTGCCAGTAAAATTGCGGGGAGCACAGATACGCAGTATTTT. V and J are TRBV19 and TRBJ2-3, with D maybe TRBD2 (6 bases). V dropped 7 bases and J dropped 0 bases, with 11 bases sitting between them. This CDR3 is 14 amino acids long. The germline V gene encodes CDR1 LNHDA and CDR2 SQIVND (reference sequence).

This clone occurred once. The chain combines TRBV2 with TRBJ1-2, with TRBD1 as a possible D gene (6 bases). The V end lost 11 bases, the J end lost 8 bases, and 24 bases lay between the germline ends. CDR3 length equals 14 residues. Germline V CDR1 and CDR2: SNHLY, FYNNEI. CDR3 in DNA: TGTGCCGCCCCGCGGACAGACCCTTTGGGAGGCTACACCTTC. Translated, it gives CAAPRTDPLGGYTF.